The clone carrying this TCR beta chain was detected ten times or more. Its specificity is not known. This specimen comes from a study of metastatic and nonmetastatic thyroid tumors. Study-level background: Blood and tumor or nodule tissue repertoires from malignant and benign thyroid patients were compared.

Original analysis: CDR3 differences across clinicopathological groups were used to build a distant-metastasis classifier for papillary thyroid cancer. With MiXCR, TCRdb called clones anew from the PCR reads. The V and J calls shown here were made by TCRdb, not taken from the authors' results. In the table there are some 25,000 clones, around a fifth of which are singletons. Patients had received no treatment of any kind before thyroid surgery. Trimming shortened V by 0 bases and J by 5 bases, and 11 bases separated the two germline ends. From germline, CDR1 is LGHDT and CDR2 YNNKEL (reference sequence). This CDR3 comprises 15 residues. The study's findings and limits: In both blood and tumor samples, TCR beta diversity was reported significantly higher for malignant than benign nodules.

The sample taken for sequencing was blood. This chain connects TRBV3-1 to TRBJ1-5; D not resolved. This TCR came from a male donor with papillary thyroid cancer or a benign thyroid nodule (not recorded which). Some clones in this sample may be carry-over from other donors' samples. The CDR3 sequence is CASSQDTGLDQPQHF. The CDR3, as DNA: TGTGCCAGCAGCCAAGATACCGGGTTGGATCAGCCCCAGCATTTT.